A single sample gave rise to the 25 T cell receptor beta chains below, sequenced in a study of OX40 agonist ivuxolimab in advanced cancers. The data were produced by immunoSEQ multiplex PCR, yet TCRdb's version contains in-frame clones alone and is incomplete. Among some 55,000 clones listed, nearly 80% were seen once. The sequencing used CD4+ or CD8+ T cells sorted from blood, collected in a trial of the OX40 agonist ivuxolimab. The receptor set was obtained from an adult with an advanced solid tumor such as melanoma, head and neck, liver or kidney cancer.

A few counts support this clone. The chain links TRBV10-3 to TRBJ1-4, with D uncertain. Between the trimmed V and J ends, which lost 6 bases and 5 bases, there was a span of 10 bases. Germline assignment: CDR1 ENHRY and CDR2 SYGVKD. CDR3 length: 13 amino acids. The CDR3 loop reads CAISLVWNEKLFF. The CDR3 DNA is TGTGCCATCAGCCTTGTGTGGAATGAAAAACTGTTTTTT.

The rearrangement joins TRBV5-4 to TRBJ1-2, with D uncertain. This CDR3 spans 13 amino acids. V lost 0 bases, J lost 8 bases, and 11 bases lay in between. In germline, CDR1 is SGHNT, CDR2 YYREEE (reference sequence). The CDR3 is CASSLDQFGGYTF. The CDR3, as DNA: TGTGCCAGCAGCTTGGATCAGTTTGGGGGCTACACCTTC. Complete variable domain (other parts from reference TRBV5-4 and TRBJ1-2): ETGVTQSPTHLIKTRGQQVTLRCSSQSGHNTVSWYQQALGQGPQFIFQYYREEENGRGNFPPRFSGLQFPNYSSELNVNALELDDSALYLCASSLDQFGGYTFGSGTRLTVV.

The J gene is TRBJ2-7, the V gene TRBV7-6; D not certain. The CDR3 length is 14 residues. CDR1 SGHVS and CDR2 FNYEAQ come from the germline V gene. V was clipped by 1 base and J by 2 bases, with 9 bases between them. CDR3 coding DNA: TGTGCCAGCAGCTTAGACGGAGCTACCTACGAGCAGTACTTC. The encoded protein is CASSLDGATYEQYF.

The chain joins TRBV30 to TRBJ2-1; TRBD1 aligns across 8 bases. Germline trimming cut 4 bases from V and 7 bases from J; bases unmatched to any gene: 6. This CDR3 has 13 residues. Germline V gene lookup returns CDR1 GTSNPN and CDR2 SVGIG (reference sequence). CDR3 DNA: TGTGCCTGGATAAGGACAGGGTGGAATGAGCAGTTCTTC. Encoded protein: CAWIRTGWNEQFF.

V usage is TRBV2 and J usage is TRBJ2-1; 9 bases map to TRBD1. CDR3 size: 15 residues. V shed 8 bases and J 9 bases; nucleotides not matched to a gene: 14. CDR1 SNHLY and CDR2 FYNNEI come from the germline V gene. The CDR3 region has the DNA TGTGCCAGCCGGCCGAGGACGACAGGGGGGGGTGAGCAGTTCTTC. Its protein product is CASRPRTTGGGEQFF. Full variable domain (outside the CDR3, taken from reference TRBV2 and TRBJ2-1): EPEVTQTPSHQVTQMGQEVILRCVPISNHLYFYWYRQILGQKVEFLVSFYNNEISEKSEIFDDQFSVERPDGSNFTLKIRSTKLEDSAMYFCASRPRTTGGGEQFFGPGTRLTVL.

The J gene is TRBJ2-5, the V gene TRBV7-7, with a possible D match to TRBD2 (6 bases). Trimming shortened V by 1 base and J by 3 bases, and 6 bases separated the two germline ends. Germline CDR1 is SSHAT and CDR2 is FNYEAQ (reference sequence). CDR3 length: 13 amino acids. The CDR3: CASSLEREETQYF. The CDR3, as DNA: TGTGCCAGCAGCTTAGAGCGGGAAGAGACCCAGTACTTC.

This clone was observed a few times. V is TRBV6-5 and J is TRBJ1-1, with TRBD1 matching over 9 bases. The CDR3 runs 15 residues. The V gene's germline CDR1 is MNHEY and CDR2 SVGAGI. Losses at the gene ends were 2 bases for V and 5 bases for J; bases not matched to a gene: 6. CDR3: CASSYSPGTGTEAFF. CDR3 DNA sequence: TGTGCCAGCAGTTACAGTCCCGGGACAGGGACTGAAGCTTTCTTT.

The CDR3 sequence is CASSQDPQTLNTEAFF. CDR3 bases: TGCGCCAGCAGCCAAGATCCCCAGACCTTGAACACTGAAGCTTTCTTT. This rearrangement joins TRBV4-3 to TRBJ1-1; D is unresolved. Trimming stripped 0 bases from V and 0 bases from J, with 11 bases between. Per germline, CDR1 LGHNA and CDR2 YSLEER. The CDR3 runs to 16 residues.

The chain has TRBV11-2 and TRBJ2-7; 10 nucleotides match TRBD1. V was clipped by 1 base and J by 4 bases; unmatched bases: 10. Germline V gives CDR1 SGHAT, CDR2 FQNNGV. The CDR3 covers 17 residues. DNA of the CDR3: TGTGCCAGCAGCTTAGGGCCGACAGGGGGCGCGGGATACGAGCAGTACTTC. Its translation is CASSLGPTGGAGYEQYF.

This clone was picked up one time. The genes are TRBV6-1 and TRBJ1-1; possibly TRBD1 for D (5 bases). This CDR3 has 13 residues. V lost 5 bases and J lost 11, with 18 bases in between. Germline loops: CDR1 MNHNS, CDR2 SASEGT. The CDR3, as DNA: TGTGCCAGCAGTTCACCGGCCCCGGGGGGGGCTTTCTTT. Translating it yields CASSSPAPGGAFF.

The chain couples TRBV29-1 to TRBJ1-1; tentative D call: TRBD1 (5 bases). This CDR3 contains 12 residues. CDR1 and CDR2 (germline): SQVTM, ANQGSEA. V dropped 6 bases and J dropped 3 bases, with 11 bases sitting between them. CDR3 loop: CSVGDQYTEAFF. In DNA, the CDR3 is TGCAGCGTGGGGGACCAGTACACTGAAGCTTTCTTT.

This sequence joins TRBV29-1 and TRBJ2-5; 11 nucleotides line up with TRBD2. Germline lookup yields CDR1 SQVTM and CDR2 ANQGSEA. The ends lost 5 bases at V and 5 bases at J; junction bases unmatched: 4. The length of the CDR3 is 13 residues. The CDR3 DNA is TGCAGCGTTAGACTAGCGGGGTCGGAGACCCAGTACTTC. This sequence encodes CSVRLAGSETQYF.

This clone was counted a few times. V usage is TRBV9 and J usage is TRBJ2-7, with TRBD2 matching 11 bases. After removal of 0 bases from V and 6 bases from J, the junction contained 2 bases not matched to a gene. The V gene's germline CDR1 is SGDLS and CDR2 YYNGEE. The CDR3 covers 14 residues. DNA for the CDR3: TGTGCCAGCAGCGTAGGTAGCGGGGGGGCCGAGCAGTACTTC. Translating gives CASSVGSGGAEQYF.

This chain connects TRBV2 to TRBJ2-1; D is ambiguous. This CDR3 has 14 amino acids. The V end was cut by 7 bases, the J end by 0 bases, with 10 bases between. Germline assignment: CDR1 SNHLY and CDR2 FYNNEI. In DNA, the CDR3 is TGTGCCAGCAAAAAGTCCTCCTCCTACAATGAGCAGTTCTTC. Translating gives CASKKSSSYNEQFF.

This chain connects TRBV7-6 to TRBJ2-5; D not certain. Trimming stripped 5 bases from V and 5 bases from J, with 15 bases between. Germline loops: CDR1 SGHVS, CDR2 FNYEAQ. CDR3 length: 14 residues. CDR3 in DNA: TGTGCCAGCAGCACGGGTGGGATTTGGGAGACCCAGTACTTC. It yields the protein CASSTGGIWETQYF. The whole variable domain, filled in from reference TRBV7-6 and TRBJ2-5, reads GAGVSQSPRYKVTKRGQDVALRCDPISGHVSLYWYRQALGQGPEFLTYFNYEAQQDKSGLPNDRFSAERPEGSISTLTIQRTEQRDSAMYRCASSTGGIWETQYFGPGTRLLVL.

In its sample, this clone was seen a few times. The V gene is TRBV27, the J gene TRBJ2-7; 7 nucleotides line up with TRBD1. Per the germline V gene, CDR1 is MNHEY and CDR2 is SMNVEV (reference sequence). J lost 2 bases, V lost 2 bases, and 9 bases had no gene match. The CDR3 spans 16 residues. The DNA of the CDR3 is TGTGCCAGCAGTTTAACCCCGACAGGGATTGCCTACGAGCAGTACTTC. Its protein product is CASSLTPTGIAYEQYF.

CDR3 in amino acids: CASRLNRGAEAFF. The DNA of the CDR3 is TGTGCCAGCAGACTGAACAGGGGCGCGGAGGCTTTCTTT. The chain employs TRBV28 and TRBJ1-1; 7 bases agree with TRBD1. The V and J ends lost 6 bases and 11 bases, in that order; junction bases with no gene match: 12. This CDR3 is built from 13 residues. The germline V gene has CDR1 MDHEN and CDR2 SYDVKM.

J is TRBJ2-6 and V is TRBV14, with D perhaps TRBD1 (5 bases). This CDR3 is 20 amino acids long. V was clipped by 3 bases and J by 1 base, with 22 bases between them. Germline V gene sequence: CDR1 SGHDN, CDR2 FVKESK. As DNA, the CDR3 is TGTGCCAGCAGCCACTCCTTAAAGGACACAAGCTGGTCTGGGGCCAACGTCCTGACTTTC. Protein: CASSHSLKDTSWSGANVLTF.

The rearrangement uses TRBV19 and TRBJ2-1, with D perhaps TRBD2 (7 bases). Germline V lookup: CDR1 LNHDA, CDR2 SQIVND (reference sequence). Trimming took 6 bases from V and 4 from J, leaving 19 bases between them. The CDR3 length is 16 residues. The CDR3 is CASSRPGGGVYNEQFF. The CDR3 DNA follows: TGTGCCAGTAGCCGCCCTGGGGGGGGCGTTTACAATGAGCAGTTCTTC.

This clone was observed a few times. DNA for the CDR3: TGTGCCAGTAGTGCCCGAACAGGGGGAAAATTCGAGCAGTACTTC. This sequence encodes CASSARTGGKFEQYF. The rearrangement links TRBV19 to TRBJ2-7; 8 positions match TRBD1. With V trimmed by 5 bases and J by 6 bases, 12 bases remained unmatched. This CDR3 has 15 amino acids. Germline-derived CDR1 and CDR2 are LNHDA and SQIVND (reference sequence).

CDR3 DNA: TGTGCCAGCAGTTTAGGGAGACAGGGGAGCTATGGCTACACCTTC. Translating gives CASSLGRQGSYGYTF. V gene TRBV28 combines with J gene TRBJ1-2; 8 bases align to TRBD1. The CDR3 covers 15 residues. J lost 4 bases, V lost 2 bases, and 6 bases had no gene match. CDR1 is MDHEN, CDR2 SYDVKM, per germline.

This clone was counted once. The rearrangement uses TRBV29-1 and TRBJ1-5; a possible D gene is TRBD1 (5 bases). V lost 7 bases and J lost 5, with 6 bases in between. Looked up from germline, CDR1 is SQVTM and CDR2 is ANQGSEA. CDR3 size: 10 residues. The CDR3: CSARDQPQHF. The CDR3 coding sequence is TGCAGCGCCAGGGATCAGCCCCAGCATTTT.

V is TRBV6-1 and J is TRBJ1-5; D is undetermined. Germline-derived CDR1 and CDR2 are MNHNS and SASEGT. CDR3 size: 12 residues. The germline V and J ends were trimmed by 9 bases and 2 bases, with 8 bases remaining between them. The CDR3 DNA is TGTGCCAGTACAGATGGCAATCAGCCCCAGCATTTT. It encodes CASTDGNQPQHF.

The rearrangement links TRBV7-2 to TRBJ2-7; unclear D gene. Trimming removed 1 base from V and 3 bases from J, with 19 bases in between. Germline CDR1 is SGHTA and CDR2 is FQGNSA. The CDR3 is 17 amino acids. The DNA for the CDR3 is TGTGCCAGCAGCTTAGGTTTTAACCAGCGTAAAAGCTACGAGCAGTACTTC. Translation: CASSLGFNQRKSYEQYF.

This chain joins TRBV14 and TRBJ2-1; TRBD2 matches 13 bases. Germline CDR1 is SGHDN and CDR2 is FVKESK. The CDR3 has 19 amino acids. V gave up 4 bases and J gave up 5 bases; unmatched junction bases: 14. The CDR3 is CASSPPRTSGRNRNNEQFF. For the CDR3, the DNA is TGTGCCAGCAGCCCTCCCCGGACTAGCGGGAGAAACCGGAACAATGAGCAGTTCTTC.